The subject of this entry is one T cell receptor (beta chain). The sorted conventional CD4 T cells were gated as CD4+CD127+. Method: immunoSEQ multiplex PCR; TCRdb's copy keeps in-frame clones and lacks some. The table records about 20,000 clones, less than 98% of them present only once. This record belongs to a study of B cell selection in AIRE deficiency. CDR3 length equals 14 residues. This receptor was identified in a human donor with AIRE deficiency. The chain uses TRBV21-1 and TRBJ2-7; TRBD1 was called by the table and not checked on the DNA. TRBV21-1 is classified as a pseudogene. The specimen sequenced was conventional CD4+ T cells sorted from PBMCs. The CDR3 reads CASSKADKTYEQYF. In DNA form, the CDR3 reads TGTGCCAGCAGCAAAGCGGACAAAACCTACGAGCAGTACTTC.